Only a few counts were recorded for the clone carrying this T cell receptor (beta chain). Antigen: not known. All of the isolated RNA was reverse transcribed, so expressed TCRB transcripts were sequenced. The method was immunoSEQ multiplex PCR; TCRdb's version includes in-frame clones alone and lacks a portion of them. The sample carries about 150,000 clones, 9% to 9.5% recorded once. The sample comes from a study of beta chain features in type 1 diabetes. Turning to the study itself: Across every sample, approximately 110,000,000 sorted cells were examined in total.

CD4+ cells of the naive, central memory, regulatory and stem cell-like memory types were sorted via CD45RO/CCR7/CD25/CD127/CD95/CD27. Purity exceeding 95% was reached by all sorted populations. Study-level results: Patients showed naive, central memory and Treg TCRB repertoires that appeared more similar than those of healthy donors.

The sequence was obtained from a man aged 18 to 29 in good health. Sequenced sample: central memory CD4+ T cells from blood.

The CDR3 DNA reads TGTGCCAGCAGTTATGAAGCGGACCCAGATACGCAGTATTTT. It specifies CASSYEADPDTQYF. V is TRBV6-9 and J is TRBJ2-3, with D possibly being TRBD2 (5 bases). The CDR3 consists of 14 residues. The ends were cut back, 2 bases at V and 4 bases at J, with 10 bases in the middle. Germline V CDR1 and CDR2: MNHGY, SVAAGI.